These 12 T cell receptor beta chains originate from one sample sequenced in a study of naive and memory T cell subsets (dated by TCRdb to about 2017). Library preparation employed 5' RACE. Reads for this sample came from an Illumina MiSeq. The ligated cDNA was amplified in four rounds of PCR with nested alpha and beta constant region primers together with the SP2 primer. Using fastp trimming at Q25 and MiXCR clonotype assembly, TCRdb reanalyzed the public sequencing data and kept in-frame beta chains. Entries that share a CDR3 protein sequence are merged under the most common genes and DNA. The sample table contains more than 90 distinct CDR3 sequences; only one count was recorded for around 80% of them. The ten largest clones add up to roughly a quarter of the sample. A robust, sensitive protocol for the amplification, sequencing and analysis of TCRs was described in the study, in which 3' ligation of a UMI-containing oligonucleotide to TCR cDNA was used.

Receptor source: a male donor in good health. This table probably holds off-target reads from a library built for another chain.

The chain uses TRBV12-3 or TRBV12-4 and TRBJ2-1, with D perhaps TRBD2 (6 bases). CDR3 length: 14 amino acids. Between the trimmed V and J ends, which lost 6 bases and 6 bases, there was a span of 15 bases. The CDR3 here is CASRARGLLNEQFF. The CDR3 nucleotides are TGTGCCAGCAGGGCTAGGGGACTCCTCAATGAGCAGTTCTTC.

CDR3 protein: CASSAHPRNTEAFF. Written as DNA, the CDR3 is TGTGCCAGCAGCGCTCACCCGAGGAACACTGAAGCTTTCTTT. This chain connects TRBV7-2 to TRBJ1-1; D unclear. The CDR3 is 14 amino acids. V was shortened by 5 bases and J by 1 base, with 11 bases between the two germline ends. The germline CDR1 and CDR2 sequences are SGHTA and FQGNSA. Looking up the rest from reference TRBV7-2 and TRBJ1-1 gives the full variable domain: GAGVSQSPSNKVTEKGKDVELRCDPISGHTALYWYRQSLGQGLEFLIYFQGNSAPDKSGLPSDRFSAERTGGSVSTLTIQRTQQEDSAVYLCASSAHPRNTEAFFGQGTRLTVV.

The CDR3 sequence is CSARDGRHTEAFF. Written as DNA, the CDR3 is TGCAGTGCTAGAGATGGCAGGCACACTGAAGCTTTCTTT. The gene calls are TRBV20-1 and TRBJ1-1; D is ambiguous. This CDR3 has 13 amino acids. CDR1 DFQATT and CDR2 SNEGSKA come from the germline V gene (reference sequence). V was shortened by 0 bases and J by 3 bases, with 8 bases between the two germline ends.

This chain joins TRBV29-1 and TRBJ1-4; D remains unclear. V was trimmed by 5 bases and J by 3 bases, leaving 16 bases between them. The CDR3 length is 15 residues. The germline gives CDR1 SQVTM, CDR2 ANQGSEA. The CDR3 spells CSVSPEGRPNEKLFF. The CDR3 DNA follows: TGCAGCGTTTCCCCCGAGGGCAGACCTAATGAAAAACTGTTTTTT.

The V gene is TRBV6-5, the J gene TRBJ2-2; D not certain. The CDR3 runs to 15 residues. CDR1 is MNHEY, CDR2 SVGAGI, per germline. The V and J ends lost 0 bases and 5 bases respectively, with 10 bases between them. CDR3 amino acids: CASSYSVFGTGELFF. The CDR3, as DNA: TGTGCCAGCAGTTACTCGGTTTTCGGGACCGGGGAGCTGTTTTTT.

This chain uses TRBV5-5 with TRBJ2-7; 9 bases line up with TRBD2. Germline V lookup: CDR1 SGHKS, CDR2 YYEKEE (reference sequence). The CDR3 is made up of 14 amino acids. The ends lost 5 bases at V and 4 bases at J; junction bases unmatched: 7. The CDR3 sequence: CASRLAGTGYEQYF. The CDR3 coding sequence is TGTGCCAGCAGGCTAGCGGGAACGGGATACGAGCAGTACTTC.

The rearrangement links TRBV28 to TRBJ2-7; 11 bases align to TRBD2. V lost 6 bases and J lost 5; bases outside the gene matches: 6. The germline V gene encodes CDR1 MDHEN and CDR2 SYDVKM. The CDR3 runs 14 residues. As DNA, the CDR3 is TGTGCCAGCAGCTTAGCGGGAGGGAGAAACGAGCAGTACTTC. It codes for CASSLAGGRNEQYF.

This clonotype was seen a handful of times. The chain is built from TRBV20-1 and TRBJ2-3; 10 nucleotides align to TRBD2. This CDR3 comprises 13 residues. Unmatched junction bases numbered 7, after V lost 3 bases and J lost 10 bases. Germline V lookup: CDR1 DFQATT, CDR2 SNEGSKA (reference sequence). The CDR3 region is CSASWTSGVAQYF. The CDR3 DNA sequence: TGCAGTGCTAGTTGGACTAGCGGTGTCGCGCAGTATTTT.

The V gene is TRBV18, the J gene TRBJ1-4; D is ambiguous. V was pared by 8 bases and J by 8 bases, with 24 bases between. This CDR3 has 16 residues. The germline V gene encodes CDR1 KGHSH and CDR2 LQKENI. For the CDR3, the DNA is TGTGCCAGCACAAAAACCCTCCGGGAAGACGACGAAAAACTGTTTTTT. This encodes CASTKTLREDDEKLFF.

This chain uses TRBV29-1 with TRBJ2-2; D possibly corresponds to TRBD1 (6 bases). There are 13 residues in the CDR3. The ends were cut back, 3 bases at V and 5 bases at J, with 10 bases in the middle. Looked up from germline, CDR1 is SQVTM and CDR2 is ANQGSEA. The CDR3 DNA is TGCAGCGTTGAGGGGGCAGGGACCGGGGAGCTGTTTTTT. Its protein is CSVEGAGTGELFF.

The rearrangement joins TRBV12-3 or TRBV12-4 to TRBJ1-5; possible D gene TRBD1, 5 bases. V was cut by 5 bases and J by 5 bases, with 19 bases left in between. This CDR3 is built from 16 residues. The CDR3 is CASSPLTALGDQPQHF. In DNA, the CDR3 is TGTGCCAGCAGTCCTCTCACAGCCCTGGGGGATCAGCCCCAGCATTTT.

This chain uses TRBV6-5 with TRBJ2-2, with TRBD2 matching over 8 bases. Trimming cost V 0 bases and J 7 bases; bases outside gene matches: 13. This CDR3 contains 18 residues. CDR1 is MNHEY and CDR2 is SVGAGI in the germline V gene. CDR3 nucleotides: TGTGCCAGCAGTTACTCGATACTAGCGGCCACGGCGGGCGGGGAGCTGTTTTTT. This encodes CASSYSILAATAGGELFF.